These T cell receptor beta chains were read from a single sample in a study of spatial heterogeneity in lung cancer. A single record per CDR3 protein comes from TCRdb applying MiXCR to the 5' RACE reads. The data show some 97,000 distinct CDR3 sequences, 4.4% seen once. The sequencing used lung tumor tissue, collected at surgery. The receptors shown here come from a male donor with early-stage non-small cell lung cancer. Both conserved end residues are part of each CDR3. D genes are given only for firm matches. The listing skips clone size in some rows; elsewhere it reads once, few, many or a size class.

TRBD1,TRBV7-8,TRBJ2-2,.,CASSLDPGQYTGELFF,TGTGCCAGCAGCTTGGATCCGGGACAGTACACCGGGGAGCTGTTTTTT
.,TRBV20-1,TRBJ2-2,many,CSARGETGNTGELFF,TGCAGTGCTAGGGGGGAGACAGGGAACACCGGGGAGCTGTTTTTT
.,TRBV20-1,TRBJ1-2,many,CSARTGLLWRGNYGYTF,TGCAGTGCTAGAACGGGGCTTCTATGGCGGGGTAACTATGGCTACACCTTC
.,TRBV7-7,TRBJ2-2,many,CASSLDSVSGELFF,TGTGCTAGCAGCTTAGATTCGGTTTCCGGGGAGCTGTTTTTT
.,TRBV20-1,TRBJ1-1,many,CSARIILELNTEAFF,TGCAGTGCTAGAATAATCCTGGAGCTGAACACTGAAGCTTTCTTT
.,TRBV4-1,TRBJ2-7,many,CASSREGFSASYEQYF,TGCGCCAGCAGCCGTGAGGGTTTCTCGGCCTCCTACGAGCAGTACTTC
.,TRBV6-5,TRBJ1-1,many,CASSFPGHGAFF,TGTGCCAGCAGTTTCCCTGGGCACGGAGCTTTCTTT
TRBD1,TRBV12-3/TRBV12-4,TRBJ1-4,many,CASSLALRTGEKLFF,TGTGCCAGCAGTTTAGCGCTCAGGACAGGTGAAAAACTGTTTTTT
.,TRBV10-3,TRBJ2-1,many,CATRSGDYNEQFF,TGTGCCACTCGTAGCGGTGACTACAATGAGCAGTTCTTC
.,TRBV15,TRBJ2-5,few,CATSTPRETQYF,TGTGCCACCAGCACCCCCCGGGAGACCCAGTACTTC
.,TRBV27,TRBJ2-7,many,CASRPLAAAYEQYF,TGTGCCAGCAGGCCGTTAGCGGCTGCATACGAGCAGTACTTC
TRBD1,TRBV3-1,TRBJ1-1,many,CASSLLPPGQGVGEAFF,TGTGCCAGCAGCCTTCTTCCACCGGGACAGGGGGTAGGAGAAGCTTTCTTT
.,TRBV28,TRBJ1-4,many,CASTGEQGGGEKLFF,TGTGCCAGCACGGGGGAACAGGGAGGTGGAGAAAAACTGTTTTTT
.,TRBV6-1,TRBJ2-7,many,CASSVRFLSYEQYF,TGTGCCAGCAGTGTCCGATTTTTATCCTACGAGCAGTACTTC
.,TRBV5-1,TRBJ2-3,many,CASSSGRTTDTQYF,TGCGCCAGCAGCTCCGGACGGACCACGGATACGCAGTATTTT
TRBD2,TRBV7-9,TRBJ2-1,many,CASSSPLADNEQFF,TGTGCCAGCAGCTCGCCCCTAGCGGACAATGAGCAGTTCTTC
.,TRBV27,TRBJ2-7,.,CASSLGTRRPYF,TGTGCCAGCAGTCTCGGGACCCGCCGCCCGTACTTC
.,TRBV5-1,TRBJ2-3,many,CASALRTSTDTQYF,TGCGCCAGCGCTTTGCGGACTAGCACAGATACGCAGTATTTT
.,TRBV27,TRBJ2-5,many,CASSLSMGATQYF,TGTGCCAGCAGTTTATCGATGGGGGCGACCCAGTACTTC
.,TRBV6-1,TRBJ1-3,few,CASSERGPGPGNTIYF,TGTGCCAGCAGTGAAAGGGGACCAGGGCCTGGAAACACCATATATTTT
.,TRBV11-1,TRBJ2-3,many,CASSLEGIGDTQYF,TGTGCCAGCAGCTTAGAGGGGATTGGAGATACGCAGTATTTT
.,TRBV10-2,TRBJ2-7,many,CATTPGETTYEQYF,TGCGCCACCACCCCCGGGGAAACTACCTACGAGCAGTACTTC
TRBD1,TRBV29-1,TRBJ2-3,many,CSAWTGGVLDTQYF,TGCAGCGCTTGGACAGGGGGTGTGCTAGATACGCAGTATTTT
.,TRBV5-1,TRBJ1-2,many,CASSITGSGIDYGYTF,TGCGCCAGCAGCATTACAGGGTCCGGGATTGACTATGGCTACACCTTC
TRBD1,TRBV28,TRBJ2-7,many,CASSLRQGSLHEQYF,TGTGCCAGCAGTTTGCGACAGGGAAGTTTGCACGAGCAGTACTTC
.,TRBV12-3/TRBV12-4,TRBJ1-3,many,CASSFSLGGNTIYF,TGTGCCAGCAGTTTTTCTCTTGGTGGAAACACCATATATTTT
.,TRBV6-5,TRBJ2-2,many,CASSYQASENTGELFF,TGTGCCAGCAGTTATCAAGCTAGCGAGAACACCGGGGAGCTGTTTTTT
TRBD1,TRBV29-1,TRBJ1-6,many,CSVSDRGNSPLHF,TGCAGCGTGAGTGACAGGGGGAATTCACCCCTCCACTTT
.,TRBV5-1,TRBJ1-1,many,CASSFRGLSLGNTEAFF,TGCGCCAGCAGCTTCAGGGGACTTTCCCTTGGGAACACTGAAGCTTTCTTT
TRBD1,TRBV27,TRBJ2-6,.,CASSIDRAGANVLTF,TGTGCCAGCAGCATCGACAGGGCAGGGGCCAACGTCCTGACTTTC
.,TRBV6-5,TRBJ1-5,.,CASSPERPYQPQHF,TGTGCCAGCAGCCCCGAGAGACCGTATCAGCCCCAGCATTTT
.,TRBV20-1,TRBJ2-3,many,CSASIAYSTDTQYF,TGCAGTGCTAGTATAGCCTACAGCACAGATACGCAGTATTTT
.,TRBV29-1,TRBJ2-5,few,CSVEDTEETQYF,TGCAGCGTTGAAGATACCGAAGAGACCCAGTACTTC